This entry is about one T cell receptor (beta chain). This clone has more than one count but fewer than ten. The antigen it binds to is not known. No much larger clonotype is one base removed from it; base qualities were not supplied. The data originate from a study of vaccination effects on CD4 cells after COVID-19 (dated by TCRdb to 2022 to 2024). Background on the whole study: In the ViraFEST assay, PBMC were stimulated with viral peptide pools, and antigen-specific CD4+ T cell clonotypes were then identified by expansion using TCR sequencing. After vaccination, three convalescent patients were sampled both early (day +14) and late (day +241, +227, +161 respectively). Across the study, the median time from the second dose to post-vaccine sampling was 72 days (range 14 to 241). About 2.1 million PBMC per well were cultured in IMDM with around 5% human AB serum, about 9.4 IU/ml IL-2 and gentamicin, plus 10 ug/ml peptides. SARS-CoV-2 spike-specific CD4+ TCR repertoires were compared before and after mRNA vaccination in COVID-19 convalescent patients and in infection-naive vaccine recipients. The full study included roughly 11 COVID-19 convalescent patients and several SARS-CoV-2-naive healthy vaccine recipients. In the study, cultures from other donors were sequenced using the Oncomine TCR Beta short-read assay on an Illumina iSeq 100. The study at large found these results: In convalescent patients, the post-vaccine spike-reactive repertoire consisted mainly of new vaccine-induced clones, largely distinct from infection-induced clones. Marked clonal contraction was observed in both infection-induced and vaccine-induced clones at late post-vaccination timepoints, consistent with waning T cell responses. The study was limited by a small number of convalescent patients and lacked early post-infection timepoints.

CDR1 and CDR2 are read off the germline V gene (reference sequence) as LNHDA and SQIVND. V is trimmed back by 9 bases and J by 5 bases, and the junction contains 11 bases that no gene match accounts for. The cysteine opens and the phenylalanine closes a CDR3 of 14 amino acids. Just CDR3 DNA is preserved here, 42 bases in frame from base 1. After less than eleven days of culture, CD4+ T cells were isolated with the EasySep CD4+ T cell isolation kit. PCR-confirmed SARS-CoV-2 infection had occurred in convalescent patients between March and December 2020, before the Alpha, Beta and Delta variants emerged in the United States. Each participant received two doses of an mRNA SARS-CoV-2 vaccine, either BNT162b2 or mRNA-1273. On days 3 and 7, half of the culture medium was replaced with fresh IL-2-containing medium. Unless noted otherwise, every peptide stimulation condition was grown in triplicate wells. Using Ficoll-Paque Plus gradient centrifugation, PBMC were separated from whole blood and then either used fresh or cryopreserved at -140C. The QIAamp micro DNA kit was used to extract genomic DNA from the cultured CD4+ T cells.

The library was prepared using the immunoSEQ multiplex PCR assay. DNA from the cultured, isolated CD4+ T cells was subjected to TCR beta CDR3 sequencing. As for the original processing: Non-productive TCR sequences were removed and reads were trimmed to the CDR3 region, keeping CDR3s of at least 7 amino acids. Antigen-specific clonotypes were identified using the MANAFEST web app by comparison of expansion in peptide wells against reference cultures. Positive clones required FDR<0.05 expansion versus reference and all other wells, odds ratio above 5, and frequency above 0.1% in two replicate wells. Clonotypes significantly expanded in SARS-CoV-2 spike wells and in at least one common cold coronavirus spike condition were defined as cross-reactive. Levenshtein distance calculated with the stringdist R package was used to assess CDR3 similarity, and unrooted trees were constructed with ape in R 3.6.1. TCRdb holds this immuneACCESS table with in-frame rearrangements only. Some clones are missing; in checked studies, unresolved V genes explain under half, and the rest has no known cause. The V and J calls and the clone size are those of that table, but D and trimming were determined from the DNA. Here the sample has roughly 35,000 clones; approximately 72% occur a single time. The top ten hold about 6.1% of the sample.

The source was CD4+ T cells from PBMCs cultured without peptide, collected after COVID-19 vaccination. This clonotype was obtained from a human donor who had a prior SARS-CoV-2 infection. Recombination joined TRBV19 with TRBJ2-3, and TRBD1 matches 7 of the central bases. The CDR3 here reads CASRHRGNGDTQYF. The DNA sequence follows: TGTGCCAGCCGTCACAGGGGAAACGGAGATACGCAGTATTTT.